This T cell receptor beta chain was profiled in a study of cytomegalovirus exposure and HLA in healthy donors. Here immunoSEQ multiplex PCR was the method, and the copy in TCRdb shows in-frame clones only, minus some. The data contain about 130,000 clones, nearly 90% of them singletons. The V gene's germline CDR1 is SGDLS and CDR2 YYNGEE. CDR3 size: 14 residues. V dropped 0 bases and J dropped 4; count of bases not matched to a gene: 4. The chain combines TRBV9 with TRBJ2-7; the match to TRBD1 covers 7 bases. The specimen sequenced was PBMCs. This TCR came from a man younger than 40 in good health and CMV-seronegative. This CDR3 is CASSVEGQRYEQYF. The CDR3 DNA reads TGTGCCAGCAGCGTAGAGGGACAGAGATACGAGCAGTACTTC.